The 30 T cell receptor beta chains in this list originate from one sample, sequenced in a study of blood T cells in healthy people across ages. Combining a sample-barcoded 5' primer with a J-beta primer mix, a second PCR ran for 7 to 11 cycles. MiXCR was run by TCRdb on the 5' RACE reads, yielding one entry per CDR3 protein. Of more than 800,000 distinct CDR3 sequences in the sample, 29% were seen once. The sequenced sample consisted of blood. These receptors were obtained from a woman older than 75 in good health.

This clonotype was observed many times. The V call is TRBV6-5, the J call TRBJ2-3, with D tentatively TRBD2 (5 bases). Germline values: CDR1 MNHEY, CDR2 SVGAGI. V was cut by 8 bases and J by 2 bases, with 11 bases left in between. This CDR3 has 13 amino acids. The CDR3 bases are TGTGCCAGCGGCACTAGGGCCACAGATACGCAGTATTTT. Translated: CASGTRATDTQYF.

This clonotype was detected many times. CDR3 bases: TGTGCCAGCACGGACAGGGGGCTTGATACGCAGTATTTT. Protein product: CASTDRGLDTQYF. This sequence joins TRBV27 and TRBJ2-3; 11 nucleotides align to TRBD1. CDR1 is MNHEY and CDR2 is SMNVEV in the germline V gene (reference sequence). This CDR3 has 13 residues. V was clipped by 7 bases and J by 6 bases; unmatched bases: 3.

In its sample, this clonotype was seen many times. Its ends do not fully match the called genes, so a read error is possible. This rearrangement joins TRBV7-7 to TRBJ2-7; D gene ambiguous. The CDR3 length is 14 residues. The germline V gene has CDR1 SSHAT and CDR2 FNYEAQ (reference sequence). CDR3 region: CASSLNGELDEQYF. CDR3 DNA sequence: TGTGCTAGCAGCTTGAATGGGGAATTGGACGAGCAGTACTTC.

This chain joins TRBV7-2 and TRBJ2-7; D perhaps matches TRBD2 (6 bases). Germline-derived CDR1 and CDR2 are SGHTA and FQGNSA. The V end lost 3 bases, the J end lost 2 bases, and 17 bases lay between the germline ends. This CDR3 comprises 16 residues. The chain's CDR3 is CASSFQAGRVPYEQYF. In nucleotides, the CDR3 is TGTGCCAGCAGCTTTCAGGCGGGGCGGGTACCCTACGAGCAGTACTTC.

This clonotype has a handful of counts. V and J are TRBV2 and TRBJ2-3; tentatively, D is TRBD1 (5 bases). CDR3 size: 13 residues. Trimming removed 4 bases at V and 2 bases at J, with 7 bases between. Looked up from germline, CDR1 is SNHLY and CDR2 is FYNNEI. The CDR3 DNA follows: TGTGCCAGCAGTGCACAGGACACAGATACGCAGTATTTT. It encodes CASSAQDTDTQYF.

J is TRBJ1-2 and V is TRBV27, with 10 bases fitting TRBD1. V lost 3 bases, J lost 8 bases, and 9 bases stayed unmatched. Germline V gives CDR1 MNHEY, CDR2 SMNVEV (reference sequence). The CDR3 has 15 amino acids. The CDR3 DNA reads as TGTGCCAGCAGTTTCAACCGACAGGGGGCGAGGGGCTACACCTTC. This translates into CASSFNRQGARGYTF.

Turning to this clonotype: Given a much more abundant clone one base away, this may be a read error. The J gene is TRBJ2-1, the V gene TRBV7-2; 7 bases map to TRBD1. CDR1 and CDR2 (germline): SGHTA, FQGNSA. The CDR3 runs to 16 residues. The CDR3 coding sequence is TGTGCCGGCAGCTACACAGGGGTTTGGTCCTACAATGAGCAGTTCTTC. It specifies CAGSYTGVWSYNEQFF.

The chain combines TRBV6-2 or TRBV6-3 with TRBJ2-6; possibly TRBD1 for D (6 bases). This CDR3 spans 21 amino acids. V was cut by 1 base and J by 0 bases, with 22 bases left in between. The V gene's germline CDR1 is MNHEY and CDR2 SVGEGT. The CDR3 loop is CASSYLRQGPPKDSGANVLTF. CDR3 nucleotides: TGTGCCAGCAGTTACTTACGTCAGGGGCCCCCTAAAGACTCTGGGGCCAACGTCCTGACTTTC.

Many counts were recorded for this clonotype. CDR3 loop: CASSQNWNEQFF. CDR3 bases: TGTGCCAGCAGCCAAAATTGGAATGAGCAGTTCTTC. The V call is TRBV3-1, the J call TRBJ2-1; no reliable D call. The length of the CDR3 is 12 residues. Trimming left V 2 bases short and J 7 bases short, with 6 bases between. The germline gives CDR1 LGHDT, CDR2 YNNKEL (reference sequence).

In the case of this clonotype: A single base separates this from a much larger clone, so it may be a read error. This rearrangement joins TRBV7-2 to TRBJ2-5, with a weak D call TRBD1 (5 bases). Looked up from germline, CDR1 is SGHTA and CDR2 is FQGNSA. CDR3 length equals 14 residues. V was cut by 4 bases and J by 2 bases, with 11 bases left in between. CDR3 sequence reads: CASSWGRQQETQYF. CDR3 bases: TGTGCCAGCAGCTGGGGTCGACAGCAAGAGACCCAGTACTTC.

This clonotype was counted many times. The rearrangement uses TRBV20-1 and TRBJ2-7; 9 positions match TRBD2. CDR1 is DFQATT and CDR2 is SNEGSKA in the germline V gene (reference sequence). V was pared by 6 bases and J by 5 bases, with 11 bases of the junction left unmatched. The CDR3 runs to 14 residues. CDR3 DNA sequence: TGCAGTGCCTCCCCGGGACTAGCAACGGACGAGCAGTACTTC. It is translated as CSASPGLATDEQYF.

In its sample, this clonotype was seen a few times. A much bigger clone sits one base away, suggesting this may be a read error. This chain uses TRBV7-2 with TRBJ2-7; D may be TRBD1 (5 bases). Germline CDR1 SGHTA, CDR2 FQGNSA. V was cut by 5 bases and J by 7 bases, with 18 bases left in between. The CDR3 has 14 amino acids. The CDR3 here is CASSRAQGINEQYF. For the CDR3, the DNA is TGTGCCAGCAGCCGTGCGCAGGGAATCAATGAGCAGTACTTC.

Points on this clonotype: Sequence at one end of the junction differs from germline and may be a read error. The chain carries TRBV12-3 or TRBV12-4 and TRBJ2-3; D is perhaps TRBD1 (6 bases). The CDR3 is made up of 11 amino acids. The CDR3 bases are TGTACCAGCGGAGCAGGGGATACGGATTATTTT. It yields the protein CTSGAGDTDYF.

The sample holds many counts of this clonotype. This rearrangement joins TRBV2 to TRBJ2-4; tentative D call: TRBD1 (6 bases). CDR1 and CDR2 (germline): SNHLY, FYNNEI. V dropped 11 bases and J dropped 0 bases, with 14 bases sitting between them. The CDR3 length is 14 residues. CDR3 sequence reads: CAGQSSLAKNIQYF. In DNA form, the CDR3 reads TGTGCCGGACAGAGTTCACTAGCCAAAAACATTCAGTACTTC.

Turning to this clonotype: An end of the junction does not agree with germline; a read error may underlie this. This sequence joins TRBV7-9 and TRBJ2-4; D is unresolved. Looked up from germline, CDR1 is SEHNR and CDR2 is FQNEAQ (reference sequence). This CDR3 is 14 amino acids long. CDR3 region: CASSLAGGKNTQYF. CDR3 coding DNA: TGTGCCAGCAGCTTAGCAGGCGGAAAAAACACTCAGTACTTC.

The chain has TRBV2 and TRBJ2-1; 7 positions agree with TRBD2. This CDR3 spans 17 amino acids. V shed 3 bases, J shed 5 bases, and the junction held 13 bases outside the gene matches. Germline CDR1 is SNHLY and CDR2 is FYNNEI. The CDR3 DNA reads as TGTGCCAGCAGTGACTCATGGGGGACTAAGCTTAACAATGAGCAGTTCTTC. Translation: CASSDSWGTKLNNEQFF.

The chain carries TRBV27 and TRBJ1-5; possibly TRBD1 for D (6 bases). The CDR3 consists of 15 residues. The V gene's germline CDR1 is MNHEY and CDR2 SMNVEV (reference sequence). Trimming removed 6 bases from V and 5 bases from J, with 17 bases in between. The CDR3 DNA follows: TGTGCCAGCAGCCGGGTTGGGACACAAGATCAGCCCCAGCATTTT. Its protein product is CASSRVGTQDQPQHF.

Remarks on this clonotype: A single base separates this from a much larger clone, so it may be a read error. The rearrangement links TRBV27 to TRBJ2-3; either TRBD1 or TRBD2 may supply D (5 bases each). This CDR3 has 15 amino acids. CDR1 is MNHEY and CDR2 is SMNVEV in the germline V gene (reference sequence). The ends were cut back, 5 bases at V and 1 base at J, with 13 bases in the middle. This CDR3 reads CASSLLEGRTDTQYF. The DNA for the CDR3 is TGTGCCAGCAGTCTCCTCGAGGGACGCACAGATACGCAGTATTTT.

This clonotype has ten or more counts. The V and J genes are TRBV4-3 and TRBJ1-5; D not certain. The V end lost 0 bases, the J end lost 3 bases, and 6 bases lay between the germline ends. Germline assignment: CDR1 LGHNA and CDR2 YSLEER. The CDR3 has 14 amino acids. CDR3 in DNA: TGCGCCAGCAGCCAAGACAGCCACAATCAGCCCCAGCATTTT. Its translation is CASSQDSHNQPQHF.

This clonotype has a handful of counts. The chain combines TRBV3-1 with TRBJ1-6; D perhaps matches TRBD1 (6 bases). The CDR3 runs to 16 residues. The ends were cut back, 0 bases at V and 4 bases at J, with 10 bases in the middle. Germline assignment: CDR1 LGHDT and CDR2 YNNKEL (reference sequence). The chain's CDR3 is CASSQEGGLYNSPLHF. Here the CDR3 DNA reads TGTGCCAGCAGCCAAGAAGGGGGGCTGTATAATTCACCCCTCCACTTT. Filled out from reference TRBV3-1 and TRBJ1-6, the complete variable domain reads DTAVSQTPKYLVTQMGNDKSIKCEQNLGHDTMYWYKQDSKKFLKIMFSYNNKELIINETVPNRFSPKSPDKAHLNLHINSLELGDSAVYFCASSQEGGLYNSPLHFGNGTRLTVT.

The rearrangement joins TRBV7-6 to TRBJ1-4, with 9 bases fitting TRBD1. Germline values: CDR1 SGHVS, CDR2 FNYEAQ. The CDR3 loop spans 15 amino acids. The V and J ends lost 5 bases and 4 bases, in that order; junction bases with no gene match: 5. CDR3 nucleotide sequence: TGTGCCAGCAGCAAGAACAGGGGGCGTAATGAAAAACTGTTTTTT. Translation gives CASSKNRGRNEKLFF.

This clonotype was seen a handful of times. The chain has TRBV30 and TRBJ2-5; 11 positions match TRBD2. Germline V gene data show CDR1 as GTSNPN and CDR2 as SVGIG (reference sequence). CDR3 length: 14 amino acids. V gave up 2 bases and J gave up 5 bases; unmatched junction bases: 4. The DNA for the CDR3 is TGTGCCTGGAGTATCCTAGCGGGGGGTGAGACCCAGTACTTC. Translated: CAWSILAGGETQYF.

This clonotype appeared many times. The chain has TRBV5-4 and TRBJ2-3; no clear D gene. The germline gives CDR1 SGHNT, CDR2 YYREEE (reference sequence). Trimming removed 2 bases from V and 4 bases from J, with 17 bases in between. This CDR3 has 16 residues. CDR3: CASSFPRALLADTQYF. The CDR3 coding sequence is TGTGCCAGCAGCTTCCCCCGGGCATTACTTGCAGATACGCAGTATTTT.

As regards this clonotype: One end of the junction does not line up with germline, which may come from a read error. The chain combines TRBV19 with TRBJ2-6, with 9 bases lining up with TRBD1. This CDR3 comprises 15 residues. Germline CDR1 LNHDA, CDR2 SQIVND (reference sequence). DNA for the CDR3: TGTGCCAGTCGTGGACAGGGGAGTGGGGCCAACGTCCTGATTTTC. It yields the protein CASRGQGSGANVLIF.

V usage is TRBV7-2 and J usage is TRBJ1-1; D might be TRBD1 (6 bases). The CDR3 runs to 15 residues. Looked up from germline, CDR1 is SGHTA and CDR2 is FQGNSA. Deletions cut 2 bases from V and 8 bases from J, with 18 bases between. The CDR3 nucleotides are TGTGCCAGCAGCTTAAGGGGGAGGGCCCCTAAGGAAGCTTTCTTT. As protein: CASSLRGRAPKEAFF.

The J gene is TRBJ2-5, the V gene TRBV18; a possible D gene is TRBD1 (6 bases). Germline V gene lookup returns CDR1 KGHSH and CDR2 LQKENI. CDR3 length: 15 residues. The V and J ends lost 4 bases and 5 bases respectively, with 17 bases between them. For the CDR3, the DNA is TGTGCCAGCTCACTAACCTCCGGGACACTGGAGACCCAGTACTTC. This gives the protein CASSLTSGTLETQYF.

Ten or more counts support this clonotype. The chain uses TRBV7-2 and TRBJ1-1; D perhaps matches TRBD1 (6 bases). The V and J ends lost 4 bases and 1 base respectively, with 10 bases between them. This CDR3 comprises 14 residues. Germline values: CDR1 SGHTA, CDR2 FQGNSA. CDR3 in amino acids: CASSSMTGNTEAFF. CDR3 coding DNA: TGTGCCAGCAGCTCGATGACAGGGAACACTGAAGCTTTCTTT.

This clonotype was seen a handful of times. The chain couples TRBV20-1 to TRBJ1-1, with TRBD1 matching over 10 bases. CDR1 is DFQATT and CDR2 is SNEGSKA in the germline V gene (reference sequence). V was pared by 3 bases and J by 0 bases, with 7 bases of the junction left unmatched. The CDR3 length is 16 residues. The CDR3 region is CSARGDRGLMNTEAFF. CDR3 coding DNA: TGCAGTGCTAGGGGTGACAGGGGGCTAATGAACACTGAAGCTTTCTTT.

This clonotype showed up many times. The chain recombines TRBV7-2 with TRBJ2-5; D uncertain. Looked up from germline, CDR1 is SGHTA and CDR2 is FQGNSA. This CDR3 is 12 amino acids long. Trimming stripped 5 bases from V and 0 bases from J, with 4 bases between. The CDR3 DNA is TGTGCCAGCAGCCCGTACCAAGAGACCCAGTACTTC. It specifies CASSPYQETQYF.

This clonotype was detected ten times or more. This chain joins TRBV6-6 and TRBJ2-1; D remains unclear. The CDR3 sequence is 15 residues long. V lost 5 bases, J lost 0 bases, and 11 bases lay in between. Germline lookup yields CDR1 MNHNY and CDR2 SVGAGI (reference sequence). The CDR3 loop reads CASSVTRSSYNEQFF. CDR3 in DNA: TGTGCCAGCAGTGTAACCAGAAGCTCCTACAATGAGCAGTTCTTC.